These 21 T cell receptor beta chains were sequenced from one sample in a study of T cells after yellow fever vaccination. One entry per CDR3 protein results from TCRdb running MiXCR on the 5' RACE reads. The repertoire holds approximately 70,000 distinct CDR3 sequences, with approximately 7% as singletons. The material was CD8+ T cells sorted from PBMCs, obtained more than 40 days after the first yellow fever vaccination. The receptors shown here come from a man aged 18 to 30 who received the YFV17D yellow fever vaccine.

This clonotype was detected ten times or more. This sequence joins TRBV4-1 and TRBJ2-7; 7 bases fit TRBD2. There are 16 residues in the CDR3. CDR1 and CDR2 from the germline V gene are MGHRA and YSYEKL. J was trimmed by 3 bases and V by 1 base; bases with no gene match: 9. The CDR3 coding sequence is TGCGCCAGCAGCCAAGTAGCCAGCGGGGAGATCTACGAGCAGTACTTC. This gives the protein CASSQVASGEIYEQYF.

The V gene is TRBV11-1, the J gene TRBJ2-1; 9 nucleotides match TRBD2. CDR3 length: 19 amino acids. V dropped 5 bases and J dropped 0; count of bases not matched to a gene: 14. Germline CDR1 is SGHAT and CDR2 is FQDESV (reference sequence). The CDR3 region has the DNA TGTGCCAGCAGCCGCGTGGGGGCGGGGGGGCTAAACTCCTACAATGAGCAGTTCTTC. Translating gives CASSRVGAGGLNSYNEQFF.

This chain uses TRBV28 with TRBJ2-2, with D tentatively TRBD1 (6 bases). The germline gives CDR1 MDHEN, CDR2 SYDVKM. This CDR3 is 14 amino acids long. Trimming stripped 6 bases from V and 5 bases from J, with 13 bases between. CDR3 coding DNA: TGTGCCAGCAGCGAGGGACACCCGACCGGGGAGCTGTTTTTT. This translates into CASSEGHPTGELFF. Combining the CDR3 with reference TRBV28 and TRBJ2-2 gives the whole variable domain DVKVTQSSRYLVKRTGEKVFLECVQDMDHENMFWYRQDPGLGLRLIYFSYDVKMKEKGDIPEGYSVSREKKERFSLILESASTNQTSMYLCASSEGHPTGELFFGEGSRLTVL.

This clonotype was picked up many times. This chain joins TRBV5-1 and TRBJ1-1, with 7 bases that match TRBD1. From germline, CDR1 is SGHRS and CDR2 YFSETQ. V trimming: 0 bases; J trimming: 4 bases; junction bases outside the gene matches: 3. The length of the CDR3 is 14 residues. The CDR3 is CASSLAEGATEAFF. As DNA, the CDR3 is TGCGCCAGCAGCTTGGCAGAGGGGGCCACTGAAGCTTTCTTT.

With respect to this clonotype: One base away lies a much larger clone, so this may be a sequencing read error. The J gene is TRBJ2-7, the V gene TRBV5-1; 8 bases align to TRBD1. This CDR3 has 14 amino acids. J lost 3 bases, V lost 2 bases, and 4 bases had no gene match. Looked up from germline, CDR1 is SGHRS and CDR2 is YFSETQ. The CDR3 DNA reads as TGCGCCAGCAGCTTCGGGACAGGCTACTACGAGCAGTACTTC. Residues: CASSFGTGYYEQYF.

About this clonotype: This may arise from a read error, as a much more abundant clone is one base away. The V call is TRBV6-5, the J call TRBJ1-1; D is ambiguous. The CDR3 is 13 residues long. Germline V gene sequence: CDR1 MNHEY, CDR2 SVGAGI. The germline V and J ends were trimmed by 2 bases and 1 base, with 5 bases remaining between them. CDR3 DNA sequence: TGTGCCAGCAGTTACGGACGGAACACTGAAGCTTTCTTT. Residues: CASSYGRNTEAFF.

In this sample, this clonotype turned up many times. The rearrangement links TRBV11-2 to TRBJ1-1; D is unclear. From germline, CDR1 is SGHAT and CDR2 FQNNGV. The CDR3 length is 16 residues. Trimming took 4 bases from V and 0 from J, leaving 15 bases between them. CDR3 coding DNA: TGTGCCAGCAGCTCCCTGAACAGTCCGATGAACACTGAAGCTTTCTTT. As protein: CASSSLNSPMNTEAFF.

This clonotype was recorded at least ten times. The rearrangement joins TRBV4-1 to TRBJ1-2, with a tentative D call TRBD1 (5 bases). The CDR3 extends over 18 amino acids. Germline loops: CDR1 MGHRA, CDR2 YSYEKL. V was trimmed by 1 base and J by 1 base, leaving 19 bases between them. The CDR3: CASSQVESTDSINYGYTF. DNA for the CDR3: TGCGCCAGCAGCCAAGTTGAATCAACCGACAGCATTAACTATGGCTACACCTTC.

This clonotype has at least ten counts. The chain links TRBV20-1 to TRBJ1-2, with a possible D match to TRBD1 (6 bases). Germline lookup yields CDR1 DFQATT and CDR2 SNEGSKA (reference sequence). The CDR3 runs 13 residues. The V end lost 1 base, the J end lost 4 bases, and 10 bases lay between the germline ends. CDR3 region: CSARGGQPYGYTF. The CDR3 nucleotides read TGCAGTGCTAGAGGTGGACAGCCCTATGGCTACACCTTC.

This clonotype occurred many times. The CDR3 reads CASSFFMRPRTAMNTEAFF. The CDR3 DNA reads TGTGCCAGCAGTTTCTTCATGCGGCCCCGGACAGCGATGAACACTGAAGCTTTCTTT. V gene TRBV28 combines with J gene TRBJ1-1; TRBD1 might be the D (6 bases). V shed 3 bases and J shed 0 bases, with 23 bases lying between them. CDR3 length equals 19 residues. Per the germline V gene, CDR1 is MDHEN and CDR2 is SYDVKM. Using reference TRBV28 and TRBJ1-1 for the parts outside the CDR3, the full variable domain is DVKVTQSSRYLVKRTGEKVFLECVQDMDHENMFWYRQDPGLGLRLIYFSYDVKMKEKGDIPEGYSVSREKKERFSLILESASTNQTSMYLCASSFFMRPRTAMNTEAFFGQGTRLTVV.

J is TRBJ2-3 and V is TRBV4-2; TRBD1 aligns across 9 bases. CDR1 is LGHNA and CDR2 is YNFKEQ in the germline V gene. This CDR3 is built from 17 residues. After removal of 4 bases from V and 0 bases from J, the junction contained 8 bases not matched to a gene. The CDR3 region has the DNA TGTGCCAGCAGCCTTACCGGGACAGGGTTTAGCACAGATACGCAGTATTTT. Encoded protein: CASSLTGTGFSTDTQYF.

The genes are TRBV7-9 and TRBJ1-1; D is unresolved. The germline V gene encodes CDR1 SEHNR and CDR2 FQNEAQ (reference sequence). The V and J ends lost 5 bases and 6 bases respectively, with 16 bases between them. This CDR3 is 14 amino acids long. CDR3 bases: TGTGCCAGCAGCCATGACCTCAGGTACTCTGAAGCTTTCTTT. Translation gives CASSHDLRYSEAFF. The full variable domain, in which reference TRBV7-9 and TRBJ1-1 provide the parts outside the CDR3, is DTGVSQNPRHKITKRGQNVTFRCDPISEHNRLYWYRQTLGQGPEFLTYFQNEAQLEKSRLLSDRFSAERPKGSFSTLEIQRTEQGDSAMYLCASSHDLRYSEAFFGQGTRLTVV.

The sample holds many counts of this clonotype. The gene calls are TRBV20-1 and TRBJ2-7; 9 positions match TRBD2. V dropped 6 bases and J dropped 2; count of bases not matched to a gene: 5. The germline V gene has CDR1 DFQATT and CDR2 SNEGSKA (reference sequence). This CDR3 comprises 13 residues. The CDR3 nucleotides are TGCAGTGCAGGGGCGGGGGGGCCCTACGAGCAGTACTTC. Translating it yields CSAGAGGPYEQYF.

The CDR3, as DNA: TGTGCCAGTAGTAAGGGCCCCTACAATGAGCAGTTCTTC. As protein: CASSKGPYNEQFF. This rearrangement joins TRBV19 to TRBJ2-1; unclear D gene. CDR1 and CDR2 (germline): LNHDA, SQIVND (reference sequence). The V gene lost 4 bases and the J gene lost 2 bases, with 6 bases spanning the gap. This CDR3 spans 13 amino acids. Supplemented by reference TRBV19 and TRBJ2-1, the full variable domain reads DGGITQSPKYLFRKEGQNVTLSCEQNLNHDAMYWYRQDPGQGLRLIYYSQIVNDFQKGDIAEGYSVSREKKESFPLTVTSAQKNPTAFYLCASSKGPYNEQFFGPGTRLTVL.

This clonotype appeared a few times. As DNA, the CDR3 is TGTGCCTGGGAGGCAGGGAGTAGCACAGATACGCAGTATTTT. Translated: CAWEAGSSTDTQYF. The chain employs TRBV30 and TRBJ2-3, with D perhaps given as TRBD1 or TRBD2 (5 bases each). Trimming removed 5 bases from V and 0 bases from J, with 12 bases in between. This CDR3 contains 14 residues. The germline V gene encodes CDR1 GTSNPN and CDR2 SVGIG (reference sequence).

The table lists this clonotype with a few counts. The rearrangement joins TRBV20-1 to TRBJ2-1; 7 nucleotides agree with TRBD2. The CDR3 covers 17 residues. Germline CDR1 reads DFQATT; CDR2 reads SNEGSKA (reference sequence). V lost 0 bases, J lost 0 bases, and 8 bases stayed unmatched. As DNA, the CDR3 is TGCAGTGCTAGAGATCCCGGGGGGTCGAGCTCCTACAATGAGCAGTTCTTC. Its translation is CSARDPGGSSSYNEQFF.

This clonotype was seen many times. The chain is built from TRBV5-1 and TRBJ2-1, with D possibly being TRBD2 (6 bases). The germline gives CDR1 SGHRS, CDR2 YFSETQ. The CDR3 runs to 14 residues. The germline V and J ends were trimmed by 3 bases and 5 bases, with 12 bases remaining between them. In DNA, the CDR3 is TGCGCCAGCAGCTACGGGACTCTTGACAATGAGCAGTTCTTC. This sequence encodes CASSYGTLDNEQFF.

At least ten counts were recorded for this clonotype. V gene TRBV20-1 combines with J gene TRBJ2-7; 8 positions match TRBD2. Germline V gene sequence: CDR1 DFQATT, CDR2 SNEGSKA (reference sequence). V shed 1 base and J 3 bases; nucleotides not matched to a gene: 5. This CDR3 region has 14 residues. The DNA for the CDR3 is TGCAGTGCTAGAGCCGGGACTAGAAGCTACGAGCAGTACTTC. This sequence encodes CSARAGTRSYEQYF.

This clonotype was seen repeatedly, ten times or more. This chain connects TRBV6-5 to TRBJ2-3; TRBD1 might be the D (6 bases). This CDR3 comprises 15 residues. Trimming removed 5 bases at V and 6 bases at J, with 18 bases between. Germline V gives CDR1 MNHEY, CDR2 SVGAGI. The CDR3 DNA reads as TGTGCCAGCAGTCGGACACAGGGACCTTGGGATACGCAGTATTTT. It translates to CASSRTQGPWDTQYF.

Many counts were recorded for this clonotype. The CDR3 sequence: CASSFTGSEAFF. The CDR3 DNA reads as TGTGCCAGCAGTTTTACCGGGTCTGAAGCTTTCTTT. This sequence joins TRBV12-3 or TRBV12-4 and TRBJ1-1; no definite D call. The CDR3 totals 12 residues. V lost 3 bases to trimming and J lost 6 bases, with 8 bases between them.

This clonotype was seen only a few times. The chain uses TRBV27 and TRBJ2-6; 8 bases agree with TRBD1. With 3 bases clipped from V and 11 bases from J, the junction kept 12 bases outside the gene matches. CDR3 length: 16 amino acids. Per the germline V gene, CDR1 is MNHEY and CDR2 is SMNVEV (reference sequence). The CDR3 protein is CASSFAGTGGLDVLTF. The CDR3 nucleotides read TGTGCCAGCAGTTTCGCCGGGACAGGCGGTCTAGACGTCCTGACTTTC.